This entry lists 26 T cell receptor beta chains sequenced from one sample in a study of beta chain features in type 1 diabetes. Expressed TCRB transcripts were sequenced because the isolated RNA had all been reverse transcribed beforehand. Profiled with immunoSEQ multiplex PCR; TCRdb holds only in-frame clones, not every one. The table lists hundreds of thousands of clones, 15% to 20% of them singletons. Sequencing input: naive CD4+ T cells from blood. The receptor set was obtained from a woman aged 18-35 years in good health.

V gene TRBV20-1 combines with J gene TRBJ2-1, with 7 nucleotides matching TRBD2. Losses at the gene ends were 1 base for V and 12 bases for J; bases not matched to a gene: 3. The CDR3 sequence is 11 residues long. The germline V gene encodes CDR1 DFQATT and CDR2 SNEGSKA (reference sequence). The CDR3 region has the DNA TGCAGTGCTAGAGTGCGGGAGCGGCAGTTCTTC. Its translation: CSARVRERQFF.

The chain recombines TRBV4-3 with TRBJ2-3; 9 bases map to TRBD2. This CDR3 is built from 18 residues. J lost 3 bases, V lost 1 base, and 11 bases had no gene match. Germline lookup yields CDR1 LGHNA and CDR2 YSLEER. As DNA, the CDR3 is TGCGCCAGCAGCCAAGTTGCCCCGGCGGGAGGGAAGACAGATACGCAGTATTTT. Translating gives CASSQVAPAGGKTDTQYF.

This chain links TRBV29-1 with TRBJ1-1; D is unresolved. The CDR3 contains 13 residues. V lost 6 bases and J lost 2, with 13 bases in between. Germline V gene data show CDR1 as SQVTM and CDR2 as ANQGSEA. This chain's CDR3 is CSVQIGRNTEAFF. CDR3 nucleotides: TGCAGCGTGCAAATAGGCAGAAACACTGAAGCTTTCTTT.

The V call is TRBV28, the J call TRBJ1-5; TRBD1 might be the D (5 bases). Germline loops: CDR1 MDHEN, CDR2 SYDVKM. There are 13 residues in the CDR3. V was trimmed by 6 bases and J by 7 bases, leaving 13 bases between them. CDR3 amino acids: CASRQGLYQPQHF. CDR3 bases: TGTGCCAGCAGGCAGGGATTATACCAGCCCCAGCATTTT.

V gene TRBV28 combines with J gene TRBJ1-5; TRBD1 is a possible D gene (6 bases). The length of the CDR3 is 17 residues. Trimming pared 5 bases from V and 0 bases from J, leaving 17 bases between. Per the germline V gene, CDR1 is MDHEN and CDR2 is SYDVKM. CDR3 sequence reads: CASSRRDTSYSNQPQHF. Here the CDR3 DNA reads TGTGCCAGCAGTCGCCGGGACACCTCATATAGCAATCAGCCCCAGCATTTT.

This sequence joins TRBV11-2 and TRBJ2-1, with D uncertain. V lost 2 bases and J lost 15, with 11 bases in between. Per the germline V gene, CDR1 is SGHAT and CDR2 is FQNNGV. There are 11 residues in the CDR3. The CDR3 DNA reads as TGTGCCAGCAGCTTATCCGCCTCCTGGTTCTTC. Translating gives CASSLSASWFF. Looking up the rest from reference TRBV11-2 and TRBJ2-1 gives the full variable domain: EAGVAQSPRYKIIEKRQSVAFWCNPISGHATLYWYQQILGQGPKLLIQFQNNGVVDDSQLPKDRFSAERLKGVDSTLKIQPAKLEDSAVYLCASSLSASWFFGPGTRLTVL.

This clone was seen more than once but under ten times. The V and J genes are TRBV4-2 and TRBJ2-3; 8 positions match TRBD2. CDR1 is LGHNA and CDR2 is YNFKEQ in the germline V gene. The CDR3 sequence is 16 residues long. J gave up 2 bases and V 0 bases, and 4 bases lay outside the gene matches. The CDR3 reads CASSQDRLALTDTQYF. CDR3 in DNA: TGTGCCAGCAGCCAAGATAGACTAGCGCTCACAGATACGCAGTATTTT.

This clone was picked up a small number of times. V gene TRBV9 combines with J gene TRBJ2-1, with 11 bases lining up with TRBD2. J was trimmed by 4 bases and V by 4 bases; bases with no gene match: 4. The CDR3 sequence is 15 residues long. The germline V gene encodes CDR1 SGDLS and CDR2 YYNGEE. The CDR3 sequence: CASSRGLAEYNEQFF. The DNA of the CDR3 is TGTGCCAGCAGCCGGGGACTAGCGGAATACAATGAGCAGTTCTTC.

This clone turned up a few times. The J gene is TRBJ1-2, the V gene TRBV9; D unresolved. V lost 4 bases and J 0 bases, leaving 13 bases between the germline ends. Per the germline V gene, CDR1 is SGDLS and CDR2 is YYNGEE. The CDR3 contains 15 residues. The CDR3 DNA reads TGTGCCAGCAGCAGGACCCCCGCAGCTAACTATGGCTACACCTTC. Its translation is CASSRTPAANYGYTF.

The chain recombines TRBV5-1 with TRBJ2-1; a weak D match, TRBD1 (6 bases). CDR1 and CDR2 from the germline V gene are SGHRS and YFSETQ. With 0 bases removed from V and 3 bases from J, the gap between germline ends came to 13 bases. The CDR3 totals 16 residues. This CDR3 is CASSLGSSGDYNEQFF. CDR3 nucleotides: TGCGCCAGCAGCTTGGGTAGTTCAGGGGACTACAATGAGCAGTTCTTC. Full variable domain (rest looked up from reference TRBV5-1 and TRBJ2-1): KAGVTQTPRYLIKTRGQQVTLSCSPISGHRSVSWYQQTPGQGLQFLFEYFSETQRNKGNFPGRFSGRQFSNSRSEMNVSTLELGDSALYLCASSLGSSGDYNEQFFGPGTRLTVL.

This clone was counted a few times. This sequence joins TRBV20-1 and TRBJ2-2; D is unclear. The germline V gene encodes CDR1 DFQATT and CDR2 SNEGSKA (reference sequence). The CDR3 spans 11 residues. Trimming removed 4 bases at V and 5 bases at J, with 5 bases between. CDR3 sequence (DNA): TGCAGTGCTACCAGAACCGGGGAGCTGTTTTTT. Translated: CSATRTGELFF.

This chain connects TRBV6-6 to TRBJ2-1; 8 nucleotides align to TRBD1. This CDR3 region has 15 residues. CDR1 and CDR2 from the germline V gene are MNHNY and SVGAGI (reference sequence). Trimming cost V 5 bases and J 9 bases; bases outside gene matches: 12. The chain's CDR3 is CASSPNQGALSEQFF. CDR3 sequence (DNA): TGTGCCAGCAGTCCAAATCAGGGGGCCCTCTCTGAGCAGTTCTTC.

In this sample, this clone turned up a few times. The genes are TRBV7-2 and TRBJ2-7, with a possible D match to TRBD2 (5 bases). CDR1 and CDR2 (germline): SGHTA, FQGNSA. Deletions cut 5 bases from V and 0 bases from J, with 17 bases between. The CDR3 totals 16 residues. The DNA of the CDR3 is TGTGCCAGCAGCCGCCGCCTAGCAGGAAGCTCCTACGAGCAGTACTTC. This gives the protein CASSRRLAGSSYEQYF.

The chain is built from TRBV7-8 and TRBJ2-3; TRBD2 might be the D (6 bases). V dropped 5 bases and J dropped 3 bases, with 18 bases sitting between them. Per germline, CDR1 SGHVS and CDR2 FQNEAQ. The CDR3 is 16 residues long. The CDR3 protein is CASSLVSGARTDTQYF. In DNA form, the CDR3 reads TGTGCCAGCAGCCTAGTCTCGGGAGCCCGGACAGATACGCAGTATTTT.

This clone was picked up a small number of times. V usage is TRBV18 and J usage is TRBJ1-2; D is possibly TRBD1 (5 bases). V lost 3 bases to trimming and J lost 1 base, with 15 bases between them. CDR1 and CDR2 from the germline V gene are KGHSH and LQKENI. This CDR3 region has 16 residues. CDR3 DNA sequence: TGTGCCAGCTCACCTTCCAGGGATGCGAGTAACTATGGCTACACCTTC. Protein sequence: CASSPSRDASNYGYTF.

This clone appeared a few times. V and J are TRBV5-4 and TRBJ2-1; 10 positions agree with TRBD2. Germline loops: CDR1 SGHNT, CDR2 YYREEE (reference sequence). V lost 5 bases and J lost 1; bases outside the gene matches: 6. This CDR3 has 16 residues. The CDR3 region has the DNA TGTGCCAGCAGGCCGCCGGGACTAGCGTCCTACAATGAGCAGTTCTTC. Encoded protein: CASRPPGLASYNEQFF.

The chain couples TRBV7-2 to TRBJ1-4; D perhaps matches TRBD1 (5 bases). This CDR3 has 14 amino acids. Germline CDR1 and CDR2: SGHTA and FQGNSA. V was clipped by 5 bases and J by 3 bases, with 10 bases between them. The CDR3 loop reads CASSLRVANEKLFF. The CDR3 region has the DNA TGTGCCAGCAGCCTCAGGGTTGCTAATGAAAAACTGTTTTTT. Complete variable domain (other parts from reference TRBV7-2 and TRBJ1-4): GAGVSQSPSNKVTEKGKDVELRCDPISGHTALYWYRQSLGQGLEFLIYFQGNSAPDKSGLPSDRFSAERTGGSVSTLTIQRTQQEDSAVYLCASSLRVANEKLFFGSGTQLSVL.

This clone was counted between two and nine times. This specimen includes other DNA sequences encoding the same CDR3. CDR3 sequence reads: CAIGGVNTEAFF. The CDR3 DNA reads as TGTGCCATCGGAGGGGTTAACACTGAAGCTTTCTTT. The J gene is TRBJ1-1, the V gene TRBV10-3; D perhaps matches TRBD1 (5 bases). CDR1 and CDR2 from the germline V gene are ENHRY and SYGVKD. The CDR3 loop spans 12 amino acids. V was shortened by 8 bases and J by 2 bases, with 9 bases between the two germline ends.

This clone has more than one count but fewer than ten. The chain employs TRBV4-2 and TRBJ1-1, with a weak D call TRBD1 (5 bases). Germline V gene sequence: CDR1 LGHNA, CDR2 YNFKEQ. Trimming stripped 5 bases from V and 0 bases from J, with 13 bases between. The CDR3 totals 15 residues. CDR3 DNA: TGTGCCAGCAGCTCACATCGGGGGATGAACACTGAAGCTTTCTTT. As protein: CASSSHRGMNTEAFF.

This sequence joins TRBV9 and TRBJ2-5, with 7 bases fitting TRBD2. This CDR3 region has 16 residues. The V gene end was trimmed by 0 bases and the J gene end by 5 bases; junction bases not matched to a gene: 10. Germline lookup yields CDR1 SGDLS and CDR2 YYNGEE. The CDR3 nucleotides are TGTGCCAGCAGCGTAGACCGTGGGAGGGCCGGGGAGACCCAGTACTTC. Amino acids: CASSVDRGRAGETQYF.

This clone was counted only a few times. The V call is TRBV7-9, the J call TRBJ2-4; 9 nucleotides agree with TRBD2. The CDR3 extends over 15 amino acids. Germline V gene sequence: CDR1 SEHNR, CDR2 FQNEAQ (reference sequence). Trimming cost V 5 bases and J 6 bases; bases outside gene matches: 8. As DNA, the CDR3 is TGTGCCAGCAGCCAAGCGGGGGGAGTGAGAAACATTCAGTACTTC. It encodes CASSQAGGVRNIQYF.

CDR3 amino acids: CASSPHRRVSAEAFF. The CDR3 nucleotides are TGTGCCAGCAGTCCCCACAGACGGGTCAGCGCTGAAGCTTTCTTT. The chain has TRBV27 and TRBJ1-1; D unclear. CDR1 MNHEY and CDR2 SMNVEV come from the germline V gene (reference sequence). V dropped 5 bases and J dropped 6 bases, with 19 bases sitting between them. The CDR3 runs 15 residues.

This clone was detected a few times. The V and J genes are TRBV5-4 and TRBJ2-2; D not resolved. This CDR3 is 16 amino acids long. Trimming removed 4 bases from V and 0 bases from J, with 13 bases in between. CDR1 SGHNT and CDR2 YYREEE come from the germline V gene (reference sequence). In nucleotides, the CDR3 is TGTGCCAGCAGCCCGAGCCAGCGCTCGAACACCGGGGAGCTGTTTTTT. As protein: CASSPSQRSNTGELFF. The full variable domain, completed using reference TRBV5-4 and TRBJ2-2, is ETGVTQSPTHLIKTRGQQVTLRCSSQSGHNTVSWYQQALGQGPQFIFQYYREEENGRGNFPPRFSGLQFPNYSSELNVNALELDDSALYLCASSPSQRSNTGELFFGEGSRLTVL.

There are a few counts of this clone. Other DNA sequences of this sample code for an identical CDR3. This chain connects TRBV28 to TRBJ1-3; 8 bases line up with TRBD1. J lost 4 bases, V lost 4 bases, and 6 bases had no gene match. Germline CDR1 reads MDHEN; CDR2 reads SYDVKM. This CDR3 contains 15 residues. Here the CDR3 reads CASSSQGARGNTIYF. CDR3 sequence (DNA): TGTGCCAGCAGTTCGCAGGGGGCGCGGGGAAACACCATATATTTT.

The V call is TRBV15, the J call TRBJ2-5; the D is unclear. The germline V and J ends were trimmed by 0 bases and 5 bases, with 13 bases remaining between them. The CDR3 covers 15 residues. Germline V gives CDR1 LNHNV, CDR2 YYDKDF (reference sequence). The CDR3 DNA reads TGTGCCACCAGCAGAGAGTGGGCCGGTGGGGAGACCCAGTACTTC. Its protein is CATSREWAGGETQYF.

This clone has a handful of counts. The gene calls are TRBV28 and TRBJ2-4; D may be TRBD2 (6 bases). Germline V lookup: CDR1 MDHEN, CDR2 SYDVKM. The V end lost 1 base, the J end lost 1 base, and 8 bases lay between the germline ends. The CDR3 extends over 15 amino acids. CDR3 nucleotide sequence: TGTGCCAGCAGTTTATCCCTAGCGGCCAAAAACATTCAGTACTTC. Amino acid sequence: CASSLSLAAKNIQYF.